This TCR beta chain was sequenced during a study of CD4 T cells in relation to SARS-CoV-2 and coronaviruses. Study at large: After 10 days of antigen culture, PBMC TCR beta CDR3s were sequenced.

Trimming pared 1 base from V and 0 bases from J, leaving 3 bases between. CDR1 is LNHDA and CDR2 is SQIVND in the germline V gene (reference sequence). This CDR3 is built from 13 residues. Profiling relied on immunoSEQ multiplex PCR, and the TCRdb table lists in-frame clones only, not all of them. Here the sample spans 9,500 to 13,000 clones, around 83% being singletons. The unexposed donors gave CD4+ T cells in about 2010-2019, prior to COVID-19. CD4+ T cells were isolated from the cells after 10 days of culture. As regards this clone: The antigen is not known.

Regarding the study as a whole: Monoreactive clones expanded significantly more to SARS-CoV-2 than crossreactive clones did.

The sequenced material came from CD4+ T cells from PBMCs, cultured in vitro. The chain couples TRBV19 to TRBJ1-2; no clear D. This receptor was identified in a human donor in good health. The CDR3 region is CASSIGANYGYTF. CDR3 bases: TGTGCCAGTAGTATAGGGGCTAACTATGGCTACACCTTC.